This is a list of T cell receptor beta chains from one sample in a study of T cells after yellow fever vaccination. TCRdb reprocessed the 5' RACE reads with MiXCR, giving one entry per CDR3 protein. Among fewer than 350,000 distinct CDR3 sequences listed, 8% to 10% were seen once. The sample here was PBMCs, taken on the day of the first yellow fever vaccination. These receptors originate from a man aged 18-30 years who received the YFV17D yellow fever vaccine. CDR3s include the opening cysteine and the closing phenylalanine or tryptophan. Fields, in order: J gene, D gene, clone size, V gene, CDR3 protein, CDR3 DNA. A D gene is named only where the DNA matches it firmly. Only some rows state a clone size, as once, few, many or a class for expanded clones.

J gene: TRBJ2-1; D gene: NA; clone size: few; V gene: TRBV6-2/TRBV6-3; CDR3 protein: CASSSFAKSSYNEQFF; CDR3 DNA: TGTGCCAGCAGTTCATTCGCCAAGAGCTCCTACAATGAGCAGTTCTTC
J gene: TRBJ1-1; D gene: NA; clone size: many; V gene: TRBV7-2; CDR3 protein: CASRGLNTEAFF; CDR3 DNA: TGTGCCAGCAGGGGACTGAACACTGAAGCTTTCTTT
J gene: TRBJ1-5; D gene: NA; clone size: NA; V gene: TRBV6-1; CDR3 protein: CASSRDWAQPQHF; CDR3 DNA: TGTGCCAGCAGCCGGGATTGGGCTCAGCCCCAGCATTTT
J gene: TRBJ1-6; D gene: NA; clone size: few; V gene: TRBV7-3; CDR3 protein: CASSLTYGNSPLHF; CDR3 DNA: TGTGCCAGCAGCCTGACTTACGGTAACTCACCCCTCCACTTT
J gene: TRBJ1-1; D gene: NA; clone size: many; V gene: TRBV5-1; CDR3 protein: CASSAPGTEAFF; CDR3 DNA: TGCGCCAGCAGCGCCCCGGGAACTGAAGCTTTCTTT
J gene: TRBJ2-1; D gene: NA; clone size: many; V gene: TRBV7-8; CDR3 protein: CASQTEYNEQFF; CDR3 DNA: TGTGCCAGCCAAACGGAGTACAATGAGCAGTTCTTC
J gene: TRBJ2-5; D gene: NA; clone size: NA; V gene: TRBV29-1; CDR3 protein: CSVEGSGSEETQYF; CDR3 DNA: TGCAGCGTTGAAGGGTCGGGCAGTGAAGAGACCCAGTACTTC
J gene: TRBJ1-2; D gene: TRBD1; clone size: NA; V gene: TRBV29-1; CDR3 protein: CSVEDPQGARDGYTF; CDR3 DNA: TGCAGCGTTGAAGATCCCCAGGGGGCGCGTGATGGCTACACCTTC
J gene: TRBJ2-1; D gene: NA; clone size: many; V gene: TRBV12-3/TRBV12-4; CDR3 protein: CASTRRSEQFF; CDR3 DNA: TGTGCCAGCACACGAAGATCTGAGCAGTTCTTC
J gene: TRBJ1-2; D gene: NA; clone size: few; V gene: TRBV4-3; CDR3 protein: CASSQGGRSIYGYTF; CDR3 DNA: TGCGCCAGCAGCCAAGGCGGCAGGAGCATCTATGGCTACACCTTC
J gene: TRBJ1-5; D gene: TRBD1; clone size: few; V gene: TRBV7-2; CDR3 protein: CASSILTGLQPQHF; CDR3 DNA: TGTGCCAGCAGCATATTGACAGGGCTGCAGCCCCAGCATTTT
J gene: TRBJ2-2; D gene: TRBD2; clone size: NA; V gene: TRBV28; CDR3 protein: CASTGRGGDTGELFF; CDR3 DNA: TGTGCCAGTACCGGGCGGGGAGGGGACACCGGGGAGCTGTTTTTT
J gene: TRBJ2-2; D gene: NA; clone size: few; V gene: TRBV18; CDR3 protein: CASSPQGPTNTGELFF; CDR3 DNA: TGTGCCAGCTCACCACAGGGACCCACGAACACCGGGGAGCTGTTTTTT
J gene: TRBJ1-1; D gene: NA; clone size: few; V gene: TRBV20-1; CDR3 protein: CSASRGRGNTEAFF; CDR3 DNA: TGCAGTGCTAGTAGGGGCAGGGGAAACACTGAAGCTTTCTTT
J gene: TRBJ2-4; D gene: NA; clone size: many; V gene: TRBV7-2; CDR3 protein: CASSSTQGNIAKNIQYF; CDR3 DNA: TGTGCCAGCAGCTCAACCCAGGGTAACATAGCCAAAAACATTCAGTACTTC
J gene: TRBJ2-7; D gene: NA; clone size: NA; V gene: TRBV18; CDR3 protein: CASSPGAAYEQYF; CDR3 DNA: TGTGCCAGCTCACCCGGGGCGGCCTACGAGCAGTACTTC
J gene: TRBJ1-1; D gene: NA; clone size: NA; V gene: TRBV7-2; CDR3 protein: CASSATLIGAFF; CDR3 DNA: TGTGCCAGCAGCGCCACACTGATCGGAGCTTTCTTT
J gene: TRBJ1-5; D gene: TRBD1; clone size: few; V gene: TRBV12-3/TRBV12-4; CDR3 protein: CASSPQGAGRNQPQHF; CDR3 DNA: TGTGCCAGCAGTCCACAGGGGGCAGGTCGCAATCAGCCCCAGCATTTT
J gene: TRBJ2-3; D gene: TRBD1; clone size: NA; V gene: TRBV12-3/TRBV12-4; CDR3 protein: CASSPRQGTDTQYF; CDR3 DNA: TGTGCCAGCAGCCCCAGACAGGGAACAGATACGCAGTATTTT
J gene: TRBJ2-3; D gene: TRBD2; clone size: NA; V gene: TRBV20-1; CDR3 protein: CSAKGPARGGTDTQYF; CDR3 DNA: TGCAGTGCAAAAGGGCCGGCGCGGGGGGGCACAGATACGCAGTATTTT
J gene: TRBJ2-2; D gene: NA; clone size: many; V gene: TRBV7-3; CDR3 protein: CASSLGGSNTGELFF; CDR3 DNA: TGTGCCAGCAGCTTAGGGGGGTCAAACACCGGGGAGCTGTTTTTT
J gene: TRBJ2-7; D gene: NA; clone size: many; V gene: TRBV7-8; CDR3 protein: CASSFRPYEQYF; CDR3 DNA: TGTGCCAGCAGCTTCCGTCCCTACGAGCAGTACTTC